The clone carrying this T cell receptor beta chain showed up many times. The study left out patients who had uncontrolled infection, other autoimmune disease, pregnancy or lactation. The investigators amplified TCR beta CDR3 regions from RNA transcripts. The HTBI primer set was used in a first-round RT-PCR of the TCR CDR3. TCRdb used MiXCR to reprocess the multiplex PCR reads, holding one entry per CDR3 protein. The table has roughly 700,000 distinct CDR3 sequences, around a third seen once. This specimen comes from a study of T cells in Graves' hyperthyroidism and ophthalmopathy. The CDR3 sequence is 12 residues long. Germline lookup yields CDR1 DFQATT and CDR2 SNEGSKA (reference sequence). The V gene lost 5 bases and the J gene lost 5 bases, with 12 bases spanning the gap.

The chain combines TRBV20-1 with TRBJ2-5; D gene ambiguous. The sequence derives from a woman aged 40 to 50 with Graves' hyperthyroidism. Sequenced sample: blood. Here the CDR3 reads CSARQPAETQYF. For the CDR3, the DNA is TGCAGTGCTCGCCAACCAGCGGAGACCCAGTACTTC.